Listed here are 6 T cell receptor beta chains from one sample, sequenced in a study of blood T cell repertoires in COVID-19. The method was immunoSEQ multiplex PCR; TCRdb's version includes in-frame clones alone and lacks a portion of them. This table holds over 110,000 clones, about 70% found once. Sequencing was performed on peripheral blood. The receptors were gathered from a man older than 75 with acute or convalescent COVID-19.

This chain links TRBV13 with TRBJ1-1, with D tentatively TRBD1 (6 bases). CDR1 is PRHDT and CDR2 is FYEKMQ in the germline V gene (reference sequence). Trimming took 2 bases from V and 10 from J, leaving 11 bases between them. The CDR3 extends over 12 amino acids. DNA of the CDR3: TGTGCCAGCAGCTTATCTGGGGGCGCAGCTTTCTTT. This sequence encodes CASSLSGGAAFF.

This clone was detected ten times or more. The chain employs TRBV5-4 and TRBJ1-2, with no clear D. Trimming left V 0 bases short and J 8 bases short, with 8 bases between. CDR1 is SGHNT, CDR2 YYREEE, per germline (reference sequence). The CDR3 sequence is 12 residues long. The CDR3 region has the DNA TGTGCCAGCAGCTTGGAACGGGAAGGCTACACCTTC. Translation gives CASSLEREGYTF.

This chain connects TRBV11-2 to TRBJ1-4, with D possibly being TRBD1 (5 bases). The CDR3 contains 15 residues. V shed 5 bases and J shed 7 bases, with 17 bases lying between them. Germline V CDR1 and CDR2: SGHAT, FQNNGV. The CDR3, as DNA: TGTGCCAGCAGCCCCCCAGGGAGGAGGGGTGAAAAACTGTTTTTT. Amino acids: CASSPPGRRGEKLFF.

To note about this clone: At one end, the junction sequence differs from germline, possibly due to a read error. The J gene is TRBJ2-3, the V gene TRBV7-3; 13 nucleotides align to TRBD2. CDR3 length equals 16 residues. Germline V CDR1 and CDR2: SGHTA, FQGTGA. CDR3 amino acids: CASSLTSGGETDTQYF. CDR3 in DNA: TGTGCCAGCAGCCTAACTAGCGGGGGGGAGACAGATACGCAGTATTTT.

The chain couples TRBV7-2 to TRBJ1-2; the D is unclear. Trimming shortened V by 3 bases and J by 4 bases, and 6 bases separated the two germline ends. Per the germline V gene, CDR1 is SGHTA and CDR2 is FQGNSA. The CDR3 loop spans 12 amino acids. In nucleotides, the CDR3 is TGTGCCAGCAGCTTGGCCGCCTATGGCTACACCTTC. Amino acid sequence: CASSLAAYGYTF.

V gene TRBV20-1 combines with J gene TRBJ2-1; D might be TRBD2 (5 bases). V gave up 5 bases and J gave up 4 bases, with 6 bases separating them. The CDR3 covers 11 residues. Germline lookup yields CDR1 DFQATT and CDR2 SNEGSKA (reference sequence). This chain's CDR3 is CSASGYNEQFF. Written as DNA, the CDR3 is TGCAGTGCTTCGGGGTACAATGAGCAGTTCTTC.